This T cell receptor (beta chain) was sequenced for a study of cytomegalovirus exposure and HLA in healthy donors. Across the study: For the approximately 430 genotyped donors, roughly 80% fell within the Caucasian-associated ancestry cluster. Findings and limits, study-wide: Across all donors, roughly uniform sequencing depth was an assumption of the presence/absence analyses. Rarity characterized most TCR sequences, yet some public TCRs appeared in many donors.

The PCR made use of 60 Vbeta and 13 Jbeta primers. This table comes from immunoSEQ multiplex PCR, and its TCRdb copy is limited to in-frame clones, with some not included. The data show 150,000 to 160,000 clones, with 82% seen just once and under 8.5% held by the top ten. The CDR3 has 13 residues. V was shortened by 1 base and J by 5 bases, with 5 bases between the two germline ends. Germline CDR1 SGHTA, CDR2 FQGTGA. With respect to this clone: Antigen unknown.

The chain uses TRBV7-3 and TRBJ2-2; the D is unclear. This TCR was recovered from a woman aged 50 to 60 in good health and CMV-seropositive. Input material: PBMCs. Here the CDR3 reads CASSLIETGELFF. For the CDR3, the DNA is TGTGCCAGCAGCTTAATTGAGACCGGGGAGCTGTTTTTT. The full variable domain, with the rest looked up from reference TRBV7-3 and TRBJ2-2, is GAGVSQTPSNKVTEKGKYVELRCDPISGHTALYWYRQSLGQGPEFLIYFQGTGAADDSGLPNDRFFAVRPEGSVSTLKIQRTERGDSAVYLCASSLIETGELFFGEGSRLTVL.